This T cell receptor beta chain is drawn from a study of beta chain features in type 1 diabetes. In the study overall: All samples together contributed 85 million to 120 million sorted cells for examination. Regarding the study as a whole: In comparison with healthy donors, patients had naive, central memory and Treg TCRB repertoires that appeared more similar. TCRB CDR3 length was moderately but significantly reduced in all four CD4+ subsets of Type 1 diabetes patients.

This clone has a handful of counts. Its antigen is still unknown. All of the isolated RNA was reverse transcribed, so expressed TCRB transcripts were sequenced. Profiled with immunoSEQ multiplex PCR; TCRdb holds only in-frame clones, not every one. The sample consists of around 710,000 clones, 9.5% to 15% of them appearing once. With 2 bases removed from V and 5 bases from J, the gap between germline ends came to 15 bases. The CDR3 contains 15 residues. CDR1 is SGHTA and CDR2 is FQGNSA in the germline V gene. Using CD45RO/CCR7/CD25/CD127/CD95/CD27, CD4+ naive, central memory, regulatory and stem cell-like memory cells were sorted.

Sequenced material: naive CD4+ T cells from blood. This sequence was found in a man between 25 and 39 years old with type 1 diabetes. J is TRBJ2-5 and V is TRBV7-2; the D gene is possibly TRBD1 (5 bases). The chain's CDR3 is CASSLNGGAWETQYF. Written as DNA, the CDR3 is TGTGCCAGCAGCTTAAATGGTGGGGCCTGGGAGACCCAGTACTTC.